This T cell receptor beta chain was observed in a study of T cell repertoires in cytomegalovirus infection. V lost 5 bases, J lost 0 bases, and 2 bases stayed unmatched. The germline V gene has CDR1 SGHTA and CDR2 FQGTGA. CDR3 length equals 15 residues. This clonotype was detected ten times or more. The target antigen is unknown. TCRdb fed the reads into MiXCR, producing one record per CDR3 protein. This table has approximately 140,000 distinct CDR3 sequences, more than 20% appearing once. This clonotype was obtained from a human donor in good health (CMV status not recorded). Some clones in this sample may be carry-over from other donors' samples. The chain carries TRBV7-3 and TRBJ2-2; 8 bases fit TRBD1. Sequences were obtained from PBMCs, sequenced either directly or after in vitro stimulation (not recorded which). This chain's CDR3 is CASSKQGANTGELFF. DNA for the CDR3: TGTGCCAGCAGCAAACAGGGGGCGAACACCGGGGAGCTGTTTTTT.